This T cell receptor (beta chain) appears in the sequencing data of a study of T cell responses to AZD1222 COVID-19 vaccine. The study's findings and limits: Donors were chiefly white British, with a greater number of females, and clonal diversity was perhaps underestimated. Unmutated variant regions are reportedly the target of nearly half of TCRs that are spike-specific.

Comment on this clone: Its specificity is not known.

Looked up from germline, CDR1 is MNHEY and CDR2 is SMNVEV (reference sequence). V lost 6 bases and J 5 bases, leaving 8 bases between the germline ends. The CDR3 totals 13 residues. Some clones are missing from TCRdb's copy, which holds only in-frame ones; the method was immunoSEQ multiplex PCR. The sample includes about 120,000 clones, roughly 90% of them seen just once. Source: peripheral blood, taken on day 0 of AZD1222 vaccination. This sequence was found in an adult in good health. V and J are TRBV27 and TRBJ2-6; tentatively, D is TRBD2 (5 bases). The CDR3 bases are TGTGCCAGCAGCCGGGGTTGGGCCAACGTCCTGACTTTC. It codes for CASSRGWANVLTF.